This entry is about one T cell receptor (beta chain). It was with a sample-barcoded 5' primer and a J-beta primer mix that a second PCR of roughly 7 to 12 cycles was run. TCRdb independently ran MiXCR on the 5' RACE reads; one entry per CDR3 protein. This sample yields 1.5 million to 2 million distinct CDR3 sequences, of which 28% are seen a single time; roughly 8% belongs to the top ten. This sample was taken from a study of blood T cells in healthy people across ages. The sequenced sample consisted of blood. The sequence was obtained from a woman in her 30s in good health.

CDR3: CASSQDEGFPPYEQYF. CDR3 in DNA: TGTGCCAGCAGCCAAGACGAGGGCTTCCCGCCCTACGAGCAGTACTTC. The rearrangement uses TRBV3-1 and TRBJ2-7; a weak D match, TRBD2 (5 bases). Germline-derived CDR1 and CDR2 are LGHDT and YNNKEL (reference sequence). The CDR3 is 16 amino acids. The V end was cut by 0 bases, the J end by 2 bases, with 14 bases between.